This TCR beta chain was identified in a study of blood T cell repertoires in COVID-19. J gave up 3 bases and V 4 bases, and 5 bases lay outside the gene matches. The CDR3 consists of 15 residues. Germline assignment: CDR1 LNHDA and CDR2 SQIVND (reference sequence). In the source study's methods: It was from reference gene primer amplification that nucleated cell counts were estimated. Here immunoSEQ multiplex PCR was the method, and the copy in TCRdb shows in-frame clones only, minus some. V and J calls and clone size are those listed in that table; D and trimming were worked out from the DNA. The top ten hold almost 8% of the sample, which has some 46,000 clones, 80% to 90% seen once.

Sequenced material: peripheral blood. The chain links TRBV19 to TRBJ2-1, with 8 positions matching TRBD2. The TCR was taken from a man in his fifties or sixties with acute or convalescent COVID-19. The chain's CDR3 is CASSKASGLYNEQFF. The CDR3 nucleotides are TGTGCCAGTAGTAAGGCTAGCGGGCTCTACAATGAGCAGTTCTTC.